The rows below give T cell receptor beta chains drawn from one sample of a study of T cells in Graves' hyperthyroidism and ophthalmopathy. TCRdb re-called the multiplex PCR reads through MiXCR, storing one row per CDR3 protein. The table records 500,000 to 600,000 distinct CDR3 sequences, about 20% of them present only once. Sequenced sample: blood. The receptor source for this set is a man aged 35 to 55 with Graves' ophthalmopathy. Each CDR3 is given with its conserved first and last residue. A D gene is named only where the DNA matches it firmly. A row's size may be missing; if present it is once, few, many or a size class.

d_call: -; clone_size: few; v_call: TRBV24-1; j_call: TRBJ2-1; cdr3_aa: CATSDLDAGRNEQFF; cdr3_nt: TGTGCCACCAGTGATTTGGACGCAGGGCGGAATGAGCAGTTCTTC
d_call: -; clone_size: -; v_call: TRBV15; j_call: TRBJ2-5; cdr3_aa: CATSRDRGRETQYF; cdr3_nt: TGTGCCACCAGCAGAGATCGGGGGCGGGAGACCCAGTACTTC
d_call: -; clone_size: few; v_call: TRBV6-1; j_call: TRBJ1-2; cdr3_aa: CASSEVPGSDGYTF; cdr3_nt: TGTGCCAGCAGTGAAGTCCCAGGGTCGGATGGCTACACCTTC
d_call: -; clone_size: few; v_call: TRBV6-1; j_call: TRBJ2-2; cdr3_aa: CASSGGVGPTGELFF; cdr3_nt: TGTGCCAGCAGTGGAGGGGTGGGCCCAACCGGGGAGCTGTTTTTT
d_call: TRBD1; clone_size: few; v_call: TRBV6-1; j_call: TRBJ1-5; cdr3_aa: CASCFRDSPIYEPQHF; cdr3_nt: TGTGCCAGTTGCTTCCGGGACAGCCCGATCTATGAGCCCCAGCATTTT
d_call: TRBD2; clone_size: many; v_call: TRBV7-2; j_call: TRBJ2-5; cdr3_aa: CASSVGTSGETQYF; cdr3_nt: TGTGCCAGCAGCGTGGGGACTAGCGGAGAGACCCAGTACTTC
d_call: -; clone_size: few; v_call: TRBV30; j_call: TRBJ2-7; cdr3_aa: CAWSTRDEQYF; cdr3_nt: TGTGCCTGGAGCACTCGGGACGAGCAGTACTTC
d_call: -; clone_size: -; v_call: TRBV6-2/TRBV6-3; j_call: TRBJ2-7; cdr3_aa: CASSYGGNEYEQYF; cdr3_nt: TGTGCCAGCAGTTACGGTGGCAACGAATACGAGCAGTACTTC
d_call: TRBD1; clone_size: few; v_call: TRBV19; j_call: TRBJ1-1; cdr3_aa: CASSIGQGAITEAFF; cdr3_nt: TGTGCCAGTAGTATTGGCCAGGGGGCGATCACTGAAGCTTTCTTT
d_call: TRBD1; clone_size: -; v_call: TRBV15; j_call: TRBJ2-7; cdr3_aa: CATSVDRGPYEQYF; cdr3_nt: TGTGCCACCAGCGTCGACAGGGGGCCCTACGAGCAGTACTTC
d_call: TRBD2; clone_size: -; v_call: TRBV12-3/TRBV12-4; j_call: TRBJ2-1; cdr3_aa: CASSLWSGTSLYNEQFF; cdr3_nt: TGTGCCAGCAGTTTATGGTCCGGGACTAGCCTTTACAATGAGCAGTTCTTC
d_call: -; clone_size: -; v_call: TRBV20-1; j_call: TRBJ2-7; cdr3_aa: CSAREGGSYEQYF; cdr3_nt: TGCAGTGCTAGAGAGGGGGGAAGCTACGAGCAGTACTTC
d_call: -; clone_size: -; v_call: TRBV5-1; j_call: TRBJ2-3; cdr3_aa: CASSSGPRGDTQYF; cdr3_nt: TGTGCCAGCAGCTCGGGACCTAGGGGAGATACGCAGTATTTT
d_call: -; clone_size: few; v_call: TRBV6-2/TRBV6-3; j_call: TRBJ2-1; cdr3_aa: CASSYSGALYNEQFF; cdr3_nt: TGTGCCAGCAGTTACTCGGGGGCCCTATACAATGAGCAGTTCTTC
d_call: -; clone_size: -; v_call: TRBV6-2/TRBV6-3; j_call: TRBJ2-3; cdr3_aa: CASSYRQTDTQYF; cdr3_nt: TGTGCCAGCAGTTACCGCCAGACAGATACGCAGTATTTT
d_call: TRBD1; clone_size: many; v_call: TRBV11-2; j_call: TRBJ2-1; cdr3_aa: CASSSPTRTGGARRQQFF; cdr3_nt: TGTGCCAGCAGCTCACCAACCCGGACAGGGGGGGCTAGGAGGCAGCAGTTCTTC
d_call: -; clone_size: -; v_call: TRBV18; j_call: TRBJ2-7; cdr3_aa: CASSPDINSYEQYF; cdr3_nt: TGTGCCAGCTCACCAGATATCAACTCCTACGAGCAGTACTTC